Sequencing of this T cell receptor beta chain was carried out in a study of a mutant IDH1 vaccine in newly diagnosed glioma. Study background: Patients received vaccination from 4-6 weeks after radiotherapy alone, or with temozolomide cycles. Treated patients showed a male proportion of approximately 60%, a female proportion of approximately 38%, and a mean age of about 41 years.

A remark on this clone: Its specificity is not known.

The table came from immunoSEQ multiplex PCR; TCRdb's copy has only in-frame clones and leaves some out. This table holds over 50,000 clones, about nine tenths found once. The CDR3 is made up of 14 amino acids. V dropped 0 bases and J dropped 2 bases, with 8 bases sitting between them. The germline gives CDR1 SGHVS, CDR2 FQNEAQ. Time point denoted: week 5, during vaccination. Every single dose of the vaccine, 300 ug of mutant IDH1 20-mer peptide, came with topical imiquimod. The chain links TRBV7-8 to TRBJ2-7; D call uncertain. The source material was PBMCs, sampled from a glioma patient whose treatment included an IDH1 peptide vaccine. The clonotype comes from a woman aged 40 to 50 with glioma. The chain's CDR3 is CASSLAASAYEQYF. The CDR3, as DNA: TGTGCCAGCAGCTTAGCAGCAAGCGCCTACGAGCAGTACTTC. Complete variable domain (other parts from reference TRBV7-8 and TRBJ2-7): GAGVSQSPRYKVAKRGQDVALRCDPISGHVSLFWYQQALGQGPEFLTYFQNEAQLDKSGLPSDRFFAERPEGSVSTLKIQRTQQEDSAVYLCASSLAASAYEQYFGPGTRLTVT.